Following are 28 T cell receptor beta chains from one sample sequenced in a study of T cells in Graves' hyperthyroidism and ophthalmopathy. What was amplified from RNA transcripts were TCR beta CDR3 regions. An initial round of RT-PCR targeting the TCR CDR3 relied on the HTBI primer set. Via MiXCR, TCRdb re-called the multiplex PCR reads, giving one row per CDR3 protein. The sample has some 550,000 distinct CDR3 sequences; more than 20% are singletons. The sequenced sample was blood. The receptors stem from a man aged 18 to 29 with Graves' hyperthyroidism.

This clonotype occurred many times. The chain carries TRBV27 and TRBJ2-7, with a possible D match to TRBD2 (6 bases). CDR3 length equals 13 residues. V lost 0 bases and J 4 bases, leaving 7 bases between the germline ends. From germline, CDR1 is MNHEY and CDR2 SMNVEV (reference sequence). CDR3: CASSLSAGYEQYF. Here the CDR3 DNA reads TGTGCCAGCAGTTTATCGGCGGGGTACGAGCAGTACTTC.

CDR3 sequence (DNA): TGTGCCAGCAGTAGGGGGCCAGAGCAGTACTTC. Translated: CASSRGPEQYF. This chain joins TRBV28 and TRBJ2-7; 7 bases agree with TRBD1. CDR3 size: 11 residues. V dropped 5 bases and J dropped 7; count of bases not matched to a gene: 2. CDR1 is MDHEN and CDR2 is SYDVKM in the germline V gene.

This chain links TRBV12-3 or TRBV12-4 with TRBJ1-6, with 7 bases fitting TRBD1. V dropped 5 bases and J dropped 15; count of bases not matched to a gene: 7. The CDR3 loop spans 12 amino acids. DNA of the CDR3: TGTGCCAGCAGTCGACTGGGGGACAGCCTCCACTTT. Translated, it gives CASSRLGDSLHF.

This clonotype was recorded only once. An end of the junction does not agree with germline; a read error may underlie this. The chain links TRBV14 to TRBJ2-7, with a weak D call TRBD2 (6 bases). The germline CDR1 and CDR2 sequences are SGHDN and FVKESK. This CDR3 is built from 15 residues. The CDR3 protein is CASSQGQSGDYDQYF. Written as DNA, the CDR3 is TGTGCCAGCAGCCAGGGTCAGTCGGGAGACTACGATCAGTACTTC.

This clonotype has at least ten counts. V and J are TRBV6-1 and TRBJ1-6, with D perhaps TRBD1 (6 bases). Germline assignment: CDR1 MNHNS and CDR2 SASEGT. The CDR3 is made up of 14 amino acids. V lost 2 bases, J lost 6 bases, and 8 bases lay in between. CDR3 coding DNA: TGTGCCAGCAGTGAAACAGGGAGTAATTCACCCCTCCACTTT. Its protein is CASSETGSNSPLHF.

CDR3 in amino acids: CASSFLSVPGTQYF. The CDR3 DNA reads TGTGCCAGCAGTTTCCTCTCCGTCCCGGGGACCCAGTACTTC. The V gene is TRBV12-3 or TRBV12-4, the J gene TRBJ2-5; D gene uncertain. This CDR3 is built from 14 residues. Trimming left V 3 bases short and J 7 bases short, with 15 bases between.

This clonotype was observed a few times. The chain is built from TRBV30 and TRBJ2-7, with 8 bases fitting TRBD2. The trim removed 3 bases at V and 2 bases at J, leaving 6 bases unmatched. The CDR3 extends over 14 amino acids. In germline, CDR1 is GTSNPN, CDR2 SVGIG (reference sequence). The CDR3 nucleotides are TGTGCCTGGAGCAACGGGGGGGGAGCCTACGAGCAGTACTTC. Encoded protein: CAWSNGGGAYEQYF.

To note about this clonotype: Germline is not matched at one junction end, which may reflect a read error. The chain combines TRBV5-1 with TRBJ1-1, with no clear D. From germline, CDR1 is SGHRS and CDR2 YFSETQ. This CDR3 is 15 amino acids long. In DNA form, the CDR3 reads TGCGCCAGCAGCTTCGAGCGGCCCTTTGTCACTAAAGCTTTCTTT. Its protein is CASSFERPFVTKAFF. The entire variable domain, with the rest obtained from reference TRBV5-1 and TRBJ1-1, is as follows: KAGVTQTPRYLIKTRGQQVTLSCSPISGHRSVSWYQQTPGQGLQFLFEYFSETQRNKGNFPGRFSGRQFSNSRSEMNVSTLELGDSALYLCASSFERPFVTKAFFGQGTRLTVV.

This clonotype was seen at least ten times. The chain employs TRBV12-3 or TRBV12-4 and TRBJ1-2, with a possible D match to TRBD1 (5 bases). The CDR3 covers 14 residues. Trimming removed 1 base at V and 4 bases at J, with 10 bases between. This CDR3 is CASSLGGLSYGYTF. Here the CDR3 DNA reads TGTGCCAGCAGTTTAGGGGGACTAAGCTATGGCTACACCTTC.

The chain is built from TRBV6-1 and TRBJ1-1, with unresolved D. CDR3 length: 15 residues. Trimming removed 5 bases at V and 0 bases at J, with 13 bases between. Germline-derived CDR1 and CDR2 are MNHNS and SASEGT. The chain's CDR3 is CASSLLGGMNTEAFF. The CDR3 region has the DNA TGTGCCAGCAGTCTCCTGGGAGGTATGAACACTGAAGCTTTCTTT.

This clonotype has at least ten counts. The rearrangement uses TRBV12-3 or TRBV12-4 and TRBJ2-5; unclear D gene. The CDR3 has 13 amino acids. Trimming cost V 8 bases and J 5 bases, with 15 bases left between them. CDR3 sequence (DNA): TGTGCCAGCCCCTCCCGCGGATCGGAGACCCAGTACTTC. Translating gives CASPSRGSETQYF.

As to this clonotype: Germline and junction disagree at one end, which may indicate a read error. In DNA form, the CDR3 reads TGCGCCAGCAGCCCCGGTTACGGGGGGGGGCGTATCACTGAAGCTTTCTTT. Translation gives CASSPGYGGGRITEAFF. The V and J genes are TRBV28 and TRBJ1-1, with D tentatively TRBD1 (6 bases). Germline V CDR1 and CDR2: MDHEN, SYDVKM. The CDR3 is 17 residues long.

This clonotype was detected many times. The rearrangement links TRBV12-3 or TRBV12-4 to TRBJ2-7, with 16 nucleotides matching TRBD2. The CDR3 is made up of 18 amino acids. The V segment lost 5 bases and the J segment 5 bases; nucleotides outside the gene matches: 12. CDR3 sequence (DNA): TGTGCCAGCAGTGCGGGACTAGCGGGGGGGCCCCTCCTAAACGAGCAGTACTTC. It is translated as CASSAGLAGGPLLNEQYF.

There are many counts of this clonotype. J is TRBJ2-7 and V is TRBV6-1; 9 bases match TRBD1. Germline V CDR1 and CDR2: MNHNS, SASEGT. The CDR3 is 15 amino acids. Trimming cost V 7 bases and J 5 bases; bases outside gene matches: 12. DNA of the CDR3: TGTGCCAGCACTACCGGGACAGGGCTTCGACACGAGCAGTACTTC. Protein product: CASTTGTGLRHEQYF.

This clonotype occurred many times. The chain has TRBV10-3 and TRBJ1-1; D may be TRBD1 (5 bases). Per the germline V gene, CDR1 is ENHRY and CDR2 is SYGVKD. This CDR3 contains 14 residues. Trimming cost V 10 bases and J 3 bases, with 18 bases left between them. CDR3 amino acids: CATPGAETYTEAFF. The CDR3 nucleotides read TGTGCCACCCCCGGGGCCGAGACCTACACTGAAGCTTTCTTT.

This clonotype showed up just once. The CDR3 coding sequence is TGTGCCAGCAGCGCAAGGGACGGAGGCTACGAGCAGTACTTC. It codes for CASSARDGGYEQYF. The V and J genes are TRBV11-2 and TRBJ2-7; possibly TRBD1 or TRBD2 for D (5 bases each). The germline gives CDR1 SGHAT, CDR2 FQNNGV. The CDR3 has 14 residues. Trimming stripped 5 bases from V and 3 bases from J, with 14 bases between.

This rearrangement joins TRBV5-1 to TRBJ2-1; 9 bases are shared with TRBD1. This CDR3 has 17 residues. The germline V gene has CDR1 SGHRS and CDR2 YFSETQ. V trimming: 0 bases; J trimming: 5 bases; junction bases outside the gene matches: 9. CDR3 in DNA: TGCGCCAGCAGCTTGGTATCCCGGGACAGGGTTCACAATGAGCAGTTCTTC. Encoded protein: CASSLVSRDRVHNEQFF.

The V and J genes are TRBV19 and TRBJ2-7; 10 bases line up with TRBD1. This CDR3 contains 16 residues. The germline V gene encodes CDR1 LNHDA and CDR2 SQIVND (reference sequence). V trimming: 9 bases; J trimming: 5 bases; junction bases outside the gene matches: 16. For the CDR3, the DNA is TGTGCCAGCAGCCAAGACGCCGGGACAGGGGCCCACGAGCAGTACTTC. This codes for CASSQDAGTGAHEQYF. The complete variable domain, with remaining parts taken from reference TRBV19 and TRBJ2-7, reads DGGITQSPKYLFRKEGQNVTLSCEQNLNHDAMYWYRQDPGQGLRLIYYSQIVNDFQKGDIAEGYSVSREKKESFPLTVTSAQKNPTAFYLCASSQDAGTGAHEQYFGPGTRLTVT.

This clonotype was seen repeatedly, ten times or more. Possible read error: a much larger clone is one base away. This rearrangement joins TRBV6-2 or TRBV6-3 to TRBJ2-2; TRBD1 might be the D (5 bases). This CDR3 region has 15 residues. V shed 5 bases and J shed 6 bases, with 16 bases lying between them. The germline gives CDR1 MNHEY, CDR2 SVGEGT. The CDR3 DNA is TGTGCCAGCAGTAGCACAGGTGCTAACGCCGGGGAGCTGTTTTTT. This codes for CASSSTGANAGELFF.

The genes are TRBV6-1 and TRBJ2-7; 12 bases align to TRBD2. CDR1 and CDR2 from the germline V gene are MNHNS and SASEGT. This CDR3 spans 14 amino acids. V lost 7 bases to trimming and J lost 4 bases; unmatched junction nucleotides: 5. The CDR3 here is CASIRLAGEYEQYF. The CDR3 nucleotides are TGTGCCAGCATTCGACTAGCGGGAGAGTACGAGCAGTACTTC.

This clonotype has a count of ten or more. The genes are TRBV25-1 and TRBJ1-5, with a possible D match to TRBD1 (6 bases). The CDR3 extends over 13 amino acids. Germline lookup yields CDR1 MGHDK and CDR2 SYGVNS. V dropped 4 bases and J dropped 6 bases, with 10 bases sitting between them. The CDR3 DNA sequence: TGTGCCAGCAGTGCCACAGGGAGTCAGCCCCAGCATTTT. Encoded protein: CASSATGSQPQHF.

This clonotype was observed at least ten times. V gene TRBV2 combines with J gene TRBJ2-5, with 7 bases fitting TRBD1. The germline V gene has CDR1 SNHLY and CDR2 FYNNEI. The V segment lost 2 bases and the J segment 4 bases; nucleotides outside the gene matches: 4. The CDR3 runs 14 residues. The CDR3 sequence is CASSERNRGETQYF. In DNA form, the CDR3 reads TGTGCCAGCAGTGAAAGAAACAGGGGAGAGACCCAGTACTTC. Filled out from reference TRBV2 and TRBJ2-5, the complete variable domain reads EPEVTQTPSHQVTQMGQEVILRCVPISNHLYFYWYRQILGQKVEFLVSFYNNEISEKSEIFDDQFSVERPDGSNFTLKIRSTKLEDSAMYFCASSERNRGETQYFGPGTRLLVL.

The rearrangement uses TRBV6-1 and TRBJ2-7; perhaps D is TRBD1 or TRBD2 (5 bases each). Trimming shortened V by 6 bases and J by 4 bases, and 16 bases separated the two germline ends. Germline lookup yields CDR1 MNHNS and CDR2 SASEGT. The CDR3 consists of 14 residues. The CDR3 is CASSPGTRGYEQYF. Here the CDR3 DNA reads TGTGCCAGCAGCCCCGGGACCCGAGGGTACGAGCAGTACTTC.

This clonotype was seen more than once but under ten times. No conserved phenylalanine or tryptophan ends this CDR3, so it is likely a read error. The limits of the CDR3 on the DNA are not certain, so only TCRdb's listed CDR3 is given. CDR3 residues: CASSPHGQGTEACL. The J gene is TRBJ1-1, the V gene TRBV6-1; no DNA check was done on the table's D call, TRBD1. The CDR3 length is 14 residues, termini included. CDR1 MNHNS and CDR2 SASEGT come from the germline V gene.

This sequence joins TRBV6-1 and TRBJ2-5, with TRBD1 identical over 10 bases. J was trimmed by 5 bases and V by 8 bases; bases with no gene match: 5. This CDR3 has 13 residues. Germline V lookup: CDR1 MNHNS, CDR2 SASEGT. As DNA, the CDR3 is TGTGCCAGCGGGACAGGGGCCGGGGAGACCCAGTACTTC. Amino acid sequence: CASGTGAGETQYF.

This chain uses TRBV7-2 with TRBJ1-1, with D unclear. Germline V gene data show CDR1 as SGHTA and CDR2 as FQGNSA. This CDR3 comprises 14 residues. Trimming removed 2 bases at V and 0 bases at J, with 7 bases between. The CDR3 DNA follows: TGTGCCAGCAGCTTAAGGTTCATGAACACTGAAGCTTTCTTT. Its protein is CASSLRFMNTEAFF.

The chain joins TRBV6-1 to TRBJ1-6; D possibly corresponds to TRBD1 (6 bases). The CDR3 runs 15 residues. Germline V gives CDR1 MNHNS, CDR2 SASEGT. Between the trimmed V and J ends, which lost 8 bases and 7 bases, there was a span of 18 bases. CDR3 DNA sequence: TGTGCCAGCTGGGGGGGCAGGGTGGTCAATTCACCCCTCCACTTT. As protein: CASWGGRVVNSPLHF.

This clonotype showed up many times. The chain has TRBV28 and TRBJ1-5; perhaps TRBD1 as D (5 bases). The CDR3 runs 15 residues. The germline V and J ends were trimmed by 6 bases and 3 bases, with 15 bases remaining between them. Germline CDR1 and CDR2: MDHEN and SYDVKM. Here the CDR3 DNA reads TGTGCCAGCAGGGACCGGACACTTATCAATCAGCCCCAGCATTTT. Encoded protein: CASRDRTLINQPQHF. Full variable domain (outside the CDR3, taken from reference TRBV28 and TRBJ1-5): DVKVTQSSRYLVKRTGEKVFLECVQDMDHENMFWYRQDPGLGLRLIYFSYDVKMKEKGDIPEGYSVSREKKERFSLILESASTNQTSMYLCASRDRTLINQPQHFGDGTRLSIL.